This TCR beta chain was observed in a study of cytomegalovirus exposure and HLA in healthy donors. Method: immunoSEQ multiplex PCR; TCRdb's copy keeps in-frame clones and lacks some. The sample holds a few hundred thousand clones, nearly 90% seen once. The TCR comes from a woman under 30 in good health and CMV-seronegative. Sequenced sample: PBMCs.

The CDR3 region is CASSEALLGVGNQPQHF. CDR3 DNA sequence: TGTGCCAGCAGTGAAGCGCTTTTAGGGGTCGGTAATCAGCCCCAGCATTTT. The chain joins TRBV6-1 to TRBJ1-5, with D possibly TRBD1 on 5 matching bases. This CDR3 has 17 amino acids. In germline, CDR1 is MNHNS, CDR2 SASEGT. V lost 0 bases and J 4 bases, leaving 16 bases between the germline ends.